A selection of T cell receptor beta chains follows, all from one sample in a study of shared clonotypes between healthy human individuals. Repertoires were generated with immunoSEQ multiplex PCR, while TCRdb's copy carries only in-frame clones and drops some. Among 1.6 million or so clones, about 98.5% were seen once, and the ten largest hold about 0.4%. The sample consisted of naive CD4+ T cells sorted from blood. These receptor sequences come from a young man in good health. Both conserved end residues are part of each CDR3. The order of the fields is D gene, clone size, V gene, J gene, CDR3 DNA, CDR3 protein. A D gene is named only where the DNA matches it firmly. Some rows mark clone size as missing; the rest say once, few, many or name a class of expanded clone.

D: TRBD2
size: .
V: TRBV7-7
J: TRBJ2-1
DNA: TGTGCCAGCAGCTTAGGCGGGACTACCCACAATGAGCAGTTCTTC
CDR3: CASSLGGTTHNEQFF

D: .
size: .
V: TRBV5-6
J: TRBJ1-3
DNA: TGTGCCAGCAGCCCGGGGGACGGCTCTGGAAACACCATATATTTT
CDR3: CASSPGDGSGNTIYF

D: .
size: .
V: TRBV11-2
J: TRBJ1-1
DNA: TGTGCCAGCAGCCGCCTTCAGGGTGGGCCTGCAATGAACACTGAAGCTTTCTTT
CDR3: CASSRLQGGPAMNTEAFF

D: .
size: .
V: TRBV5-1
J: TRBJ2-2
DNA: TGCGCCAGCAGCTTGAGGGATGGGACCGGGGAGCTGTTTTTT
CDR3: CASSLRDGTGELFF

D: .
size: .
V: TRBV18
J: TRBJ2-3
DNA: TGTGCCAGCTCACCACCCTTACCGGGACATGGTTCAGATACGCAGTATTTT
CDR3: CASSPPLPGHGSDTQYF

D: TRBD2
size: .
V: TRBV5-1
J: TRBJ2-3
DNA: TGCGCCAGCGGACCGGGAGCGGGAGGGTCGGATACGCAGTATTTT
CDR3: CASGPGAGGSDTQYF

D: TRBD2
size: .
V: TRBV5-4
J: TRBJ2-1
DNA: TGTGCCAGCAGCTTGGGTCCTAGCGGGAGGAATGAGCAGTTCTTC
CDR3: CASSLGPSGRNEQFF

D: TRBD1
size: .
V: TRBV7-8
J: TRBJ2-7
DNA: TGTGCCAGCAGCTCCCGGGACAGGGGCTACGAGCAGTACTTC
CDR3: CASSSRDRGYEQYF

D: .
size: .
V: TRBV5-1
J: TRBJ1-5
DNA: TGCGCCAGCAGCTGCAATCAGCCCCAGCATTTT
CDR3: CASSCNQPQHF

D: .
size: .
V: TRBV5-6
J: TRBJ2-5
DNA: TGTGCCACCTCCTCTAGGGCCGAGACCCAGTACTTC
CDR3: CATSSRAETQYF

D: .
size: once
V: TRBV5-1
J: TRBJ1-2
DNA: TGCGCCAGCAGCTTGGACAATTTCTATGGCTACACCTTC
CDR3: CASSLDNFYGYTF

D: .
size: .
V: TRBV5-1
J: TRBJ2-1
DNA: TGCGCCAGCAGCTTCGGCAGTCGGTCCTACAATGAGCAGTTCTTC
CDR3: CASSFGSRSYNEQFF

D: TRBD1
size: .
V: TRBV18
J: TRBJ2-7
DNA: TGTGCCAGCTCACCGTTACAACAGGGGACCAACGAGCAGTACTTC
CDR3: CASSPLQQGTNEQYF

D: .
size: .
V: TRBV6-5
J: TRBJ2-7
DNA: TGTGCCAGCAGTTACTGGTCGGGAGATGCACCCGAGCAGTACTTC
CDR3: CASSYWSGDAPEQYF

D: .
size: .
V: TRBV6-5
J: TRBJ1-1
DNA: TGTGCCAGCAGTTACGCGACAGGCGGCACTGAAGCTTTCTTT
CDR3: CASSYATGGTEAFF

D: .
size: .
V: TRBV28
J: TRBJ1-5
DNA: TGTGCCAGCAGTTTAACGACGGCGCCCCAGCATTTT
CDR3: CASSLTTAPQHF

D: .
size: once
V: TRBV30
J: TRBJ2-6
DNA: TGTGCCTGGGGAGGAAGGGGCTCTGGGGCCAACGTCCTGACTTTC
CDR3: CAWGGRGSGANVLTF

D: .
size: .
V: TRBV5-1
J: TRBJ2-7
DNA: TGCGCCAGCAGCCTACTCCAGAACTCCTACGAGCAGTACTTC
CDR3: CASSLLQNSYEQYF

D: TRBD1
size: .
V: TRBV9
J: TRBJ2-7
DNA: TGTGCCAGCAGCGTAGTGGACAGGGCCCTCTACGAGCAGTACTTC
CDR3: CASSVVDRALYEQYF

D: TRBD2
size: .
V: TRBV15
J: TRBJ2-2
DNA: TGTGCCACCAGCAGGGGGCTAGCGGGAGGGCCCGGGGAGCTGTTTTTT
CDR3: CATSRGLAGGPGELFF

D: .
size: once
V: TRBV11-2
J: TRBJ2-7
DNA: TGTGCCAGCAGCTTAAGGGGGTCGGGCGAGCAGTACTTC
CDR3: CASSLRGSGEQYF

D: TRBD2
size: .
V: TRBV5-4
J: TRBJ2-7
DNA: TGTGCCAGCAGCCACAGAAGCGGGAGCGCCTACGAGCAGTACTTC
CDR3: CASSHRSGSAYEQYF

D: .
size: .
V: TRBV6-5
J: TRBJ1-5
DNA: TGTGCCAGCAGTCCCCGGGGCAGGGGAGGCCAGCCCCAGCATTTT
CDR3: CASSPRGRGGQPQHF

D: TRBD2
size: .
V: TRBV6-6
J: TRBJ2-2
DNA: TGTGCCAGCAGTCAAAAGCGGGGTAACACCGGGGAGCTGTTTTTT
CDR3: CASSQKRGNTGELFF

D: TRBD1
size: .
V: TRBV5-4
J: TRBJ2-2
DNA: TGTGCCAGCAGCGCGGGACAGGGGGACACCGGGGAGCTGTTTTTT
CDR3: CASSAGQGDTGELFF

D: .
size: .
V: TRBV7-9
J: TRBJ1-2
DNA: TGTGCCAGCAGCTTAGTGACAGCGGCTAACTATGGCTACACCTTC
CDR3: CASSLVTAANYGYTF

D: .
size: .
V: TRBV2
J: TRBJ2-5
DNA: TGCGGGGGGCTGGCCGATGAGACCCAGTACTTC
CDR3: CGGLADETQYF

D: .
size: once
V: TRBV5-4
J: TRBJ2-3
DNA: TGTGCCAGGGGGGTTAGCACAGATACGCAGTATTTT
CDR3: CARGVSTDTQYF

D: TRBD2
size: .
V: TRBV18
J: TRBJ2-1
DNA: TGTGCCAGCTCACCACGTTCGGGAGGATCCTACAATGAGCAGTTCTTC
CDR3: CASSPRSGGSYNEQFF

D: TRBD2
size: .
V: TRBV30
J: TRBJ2-2
DNA: TGTGCCTGGACAGCTAGCGGCACCGGGGAGCTGTTTTTT
CDR3: CAWTASGTGELFF

D: TRBD2
size: .
V: TRBV19
J: TRBJ2-7
DNA: TGTGCCAGTAGTATCCTCGGGACTAGCGGGTACGAGCAGTACTTC
CDR3: CASSILGTSGYEQYF

D: TRBD1
size: once
V: TRBV6-6
J: TRBJ1-2
DNA: TGTGCCAGCAGATTAGACGGGACAGGCAACCTCTATGGCTACACCTTC
CDR3: CASRLDGTGNLYGYTF

D: .
size: once
V: TRBV9
J: TRBJ2-3
DNA: TGTGCCAGCAGCCCGACGACTAGGGATACGCAGTATTTT
CDR3: CASSPTTRDTQYF

D: .
size: .
V: TRBV27
J: TRBJ1-1
DNA: TGTGCCAGCAGTTTCGAGTACGACACCATGAACACTGAAGCTTTCTTT
CDR3: CASSFEYDTMNTEAFF

D: TRBD2
size: .
V: TRBV29-1
J: TRBJ2-1
DNA: TGCAGCGTTAAGCGGGGGAGCTCCTACAATGAGCAGTTCTTC
CDR3: CSVKRGSSYNEQFF

D: .
size: .
V: TRBV5-1
J: TRBJ2-1
DNA: TGCGCCAGCAGCCCGGGGACCTTCTACAATGAGCAGTTCTTC
CDR3: CASSPGTFYNEQFF

D: .
size: .
V: TRBV6-6
J: TRBJ1-5
DNA: TGTGCCAGCAGTCGGGACGTTGGTCAGCCCCAGCATTTT
CDR3: CASSRDVGQPQHF

D: .
size: .
V: TRBV10-3
J: TRBJ2-1
DNA: TGTGCCATCAGTGAGACTAGGACGGGGAACAATGAGCAGTTCTTC
CDR3: CAISETRTGNNEQFF

D: TRBD2
size: .
V: TRBV30
J: TRBJ2-7
DNA: TGTGCCTGCAGGACTAGCGGGAAGAGTGAGCAGTACTTC
CDR3: CACRTSGKSEQYF

D: .
size: .
V: TRBV27
J: TRBJ2-7
DNA: TGTGCCAGCAGTTTCTCCGGGAGCGGGTACTACGAGCAGTACTTC
CDR3: CASSFSGSGYYEQYF

D: TRBD1
size: .
V: TRBV9
J: TRBJ1-5
DNA: TGTGCCAGCAGCGTAGGCCCGGGACAGATGAATCAGCCCCAGCATTTT
CDR3: CASSVGPGQMNQPQHF

D: .
size: .
V: TRBV21-1
J: TRBJ2-7
DNA: TGTGCCAGCAGCAAAGGACTAGGCGAGCAGTACTTC
CDR3: CASSKGLGEQYF

D: .
size: once
V: TRBV10-1
J: TRBJ1-1
DNA: TGCGCCAGCAGTTCGGGGAACACTGAAGCTTTCTTT
CDR3: CASSSGNTEAFF

D: .
size: .
V: TRBV11-1
J: TRBJ2-6
DNA: TGTGCCAGCAGCTATGGACAGATCTCTGGGGCCAACGTCCTGACTTTC
CDR3: CASSYGQISGANVLTF

D: .
size: .
V: TRBV20-1
J: TRBJ1-1
DNA: TGCAGTGCTAGAGTGCCGGCTGAAGCTTTCTTT
CDR3: CSARVPAEAFF

D: .
size: .
V: TRBV10-3
J: TRBJ2-1
DNA: TGTGCCATCAATCCCGGGAGCGTCAATGAGCAGTTCTTC
CDR3: CAINPGSVNEQFF

D: TRBD2
size: .
V: TRBV5-4
J: TRBJ2-7
DNA: TGTGCCAGCAGCTTTTACGGGAGGGCCTCCCACGAGCAGTACTTC
CDR3: CASSFYGRASHEQYF

D: TRBD1
size: .
V: TRBV6-5
J: TRBJ2-7
DNA: TGTGCCAGCAGTCACGGACAGGGCTACGAGCAGTACTTC
CDR3: CASSHGQGYEQYF

D: .
size: .
V: TRBV5-1
J: TRBJ1-1
DNA: TGCGCCAGCAGCTTAGGAATGAACACTGAAGCTTTCTTT
CDR3: CASSLGMNTEAFF